The clone carrying this T cell receptor (beta chain) was recorded a few times. Antigen specificity is unknown. The data stem from a study of identical twins' blood T cells. General study findings and limits: Twin similarity might stem from environmental factors, not only genetics.

Germline V gene sequence: CDR1 SGDLS, CDR2 YYNGEE. V shed 0 bases, J shed 2 bases, and the junction held 2 bases outside the gene matches. There are 15 residues in the CDR3. Each CDR3 protein gets one entry after TCRdb re-called the 5' RACE reads with MiXCR. The data show roughly 380,000 distinct CDR3 sequences, roughly 27% seen once. Material for sequencing was PBMCs. This TCR was sampled from a woman aged 18-50 years in good health. The rearrangement uses TRBV9 and TRBJ2-7; 10 positions match TRBD2. The CDR3 coding sequence is TGTGCCAGCAGCGTAGCCGGGACTAGCGCCTACGAGCAGTACTTC. The encoded protein is CASSVAGTSAYEQYF.